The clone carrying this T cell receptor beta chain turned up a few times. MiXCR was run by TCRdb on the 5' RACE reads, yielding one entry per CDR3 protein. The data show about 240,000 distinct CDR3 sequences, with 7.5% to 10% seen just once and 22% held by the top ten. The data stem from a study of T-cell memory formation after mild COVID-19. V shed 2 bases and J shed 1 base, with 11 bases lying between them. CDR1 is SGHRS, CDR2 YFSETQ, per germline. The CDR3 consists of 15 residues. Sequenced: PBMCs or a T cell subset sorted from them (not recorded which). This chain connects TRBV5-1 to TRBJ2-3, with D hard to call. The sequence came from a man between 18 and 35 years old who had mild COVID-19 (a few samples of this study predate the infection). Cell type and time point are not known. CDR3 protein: CASSFGVWGTDTQYF. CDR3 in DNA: TGCGCCAGCAGCTTTGGGGTTTGGGGCACAGATACGCAGTATTTT.